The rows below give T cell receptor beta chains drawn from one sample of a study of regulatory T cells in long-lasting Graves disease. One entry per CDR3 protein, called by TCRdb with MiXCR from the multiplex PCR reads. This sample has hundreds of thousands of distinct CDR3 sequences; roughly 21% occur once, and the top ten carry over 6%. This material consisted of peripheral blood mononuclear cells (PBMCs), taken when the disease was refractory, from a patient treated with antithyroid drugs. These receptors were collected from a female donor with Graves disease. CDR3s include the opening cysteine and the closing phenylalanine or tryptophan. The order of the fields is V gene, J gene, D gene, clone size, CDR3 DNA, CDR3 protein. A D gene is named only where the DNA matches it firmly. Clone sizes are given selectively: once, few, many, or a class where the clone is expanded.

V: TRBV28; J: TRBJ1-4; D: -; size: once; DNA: TGTGCCAGCAGTTTTGGACGGGCAGCGAATGAAAAACTGTTTTTT; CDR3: CASSFGRAANEKLFF
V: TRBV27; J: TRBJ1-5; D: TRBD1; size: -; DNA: TGTGCCAGCAGTTCTTCCCCCGACAGGGGCAATCAGCCCCAGCATTTT; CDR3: CASSSSPDRGNQPQHF
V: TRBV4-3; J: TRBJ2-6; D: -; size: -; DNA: TGCGCCAGCAGCCAAGGACTAGAGGATCACTCTGGGGCCAACGTCCTGACTTTC; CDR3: CASSQGLEDHSGANVLTF
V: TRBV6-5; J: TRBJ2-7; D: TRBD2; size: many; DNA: TGTGCCAGCAGTTACAAGCTCGAAGCGGGAGGTTACGAGCAGTACTTC; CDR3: CASSYKLEAGGYEQYF
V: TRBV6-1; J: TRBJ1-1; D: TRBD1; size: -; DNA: TGTGCCAGCAGTGAACCCTTCGTCCCGGGACAGGGGGCAAGGACTGAAGCTTTCTTT; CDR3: CASSEPFVPGQGARTEAFF
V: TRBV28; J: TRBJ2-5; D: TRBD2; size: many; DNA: TGTGCCAGCAGCCGCATAGCGGGGAGCCAAGAGACCCAGTACTTC; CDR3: CASSRIAGSQETQYF
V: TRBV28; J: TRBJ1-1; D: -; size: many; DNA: TGTGCCAGCCCCCTTGGGACGGCCAACACTGAAGCTTTCTTT; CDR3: CASPLGTANTEAFF
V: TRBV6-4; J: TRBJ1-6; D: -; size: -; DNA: TGTGCCAGCAGTTACTTTCAGCGGCCCCTCCACTTT; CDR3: CASSYFQRPLHF
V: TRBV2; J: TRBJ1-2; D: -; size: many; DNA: TGTGCCAGCACCCTCTTTACGGGCAACTATGGCTACACCTTC; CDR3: CASTLFTGNYGYTF
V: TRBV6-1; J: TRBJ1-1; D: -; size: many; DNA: TGTGCCAGCAGTGAAGCCCACCAGCGCACTGAAGCTTTCTTT; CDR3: CASSEAHQRTEAFF
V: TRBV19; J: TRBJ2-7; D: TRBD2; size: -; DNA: TGTGCCAGTAGTATACTAGCGGGACGTTACGAGCAGTACTTC; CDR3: CASSILAGRYEQYF